This entry is about one T cell receptor beta chain. Its antigen is not identified. These data originate in a study of blood T cells in healthy people across ages. Then a second PCR, running about 7 to 11 cycles, was carried out with a sample-barcoded 5' primer and a J-beta primer mix. TCRdb itself ran the 5' RACE reads through MiXCR, one entry per CDR3 protein. Altogether about 650,000 distinct CDR3 sequences are present, about 30% being singletons, with the ten largest covering less than 20%. Study-wide findings and caveats: The long-lived group displayed more naive CD4+ cells, plus higher diversity, than the aged donors did.

The sample taken for sequencing was blood. This TCR derives from an elderly woman in good health.

The CDR3 coding sequence is TGCAGTGCTAGAAGTTCTGGGGGCCTGTCGGGCTACACCTTC. Protein: CSARSSGGLSGYTF. This chain uses TRBV20-1 with TRBJ1-2; a weak D match, TRBD1 (6 bases). Trimming shortened V by 2 bases and J by 8 bases, and 18 bases separated the two germline ends. The germline V gene encodes CDR1 DFQATT and CDR2 SNEGSKA (reference sequence). This CDR3 region has 14 residues.